The rows below give T cell receptor beta chains drawn from one sample of a study of blood T cells in healthy people across ages. Each CDR3 protein gets one entry after TCRdb re-called the 5' RACE reads with MiXCR. Of approximately 900,000 distinct CDR3 sequences listed, around 48% are singletons. The sequencing sample was made of blood. The receptor set was obtained from a man younger than 45 in good health. The CDR3 runs from the conserved cysteine through the conserved F or W. Each record gives: J gene, V gene, clone size, D gene, CDR3 DNA, CDR3 protein. A D gene is named only where the DNA matches it firmly. Part of the rows lack a size; the others show once, few, many or a class for expanded clones.

J gene: TRBJ1-6; V gene: TRBV7-9; clone size: .; D gene: .; CDR3 DNA: TGTGCCAGCAGCTTTGACAGTCCTAATTCACCCCTCCACTTT; CDR3 protein: CASSFDSPNSPLHF
J gene: TRBJ2-3; V gene: TRBV20-1; clone size: many; D gene: .; CDR3 DNA: TGCAGTGCCCCAGGGGCGGATAACACAGATACGCAGTATTTT; CDR3 protein: CSAPGADNTDTQYF
J gene: TRBJ1-4; V gene: TRBV7-2; clone size: .; D gene: TRBD1; CDR3 DNA: TGTGCCAGCAGCCCGGGACAGGGGGGCAGAAAACTGTTTTTT; CDR3 protein: CASSPGQGGRKLFF
J gene: TRBJ1-6; V gene: TRBV5-1; clone size: .; D gene: TRBD1; CDR3 DNA: TGCGCCAGCAGCTCGGGACAGACGGACTCACCCCTCCACTTT; CDR3 protein: CASSSGQTDSPLHF
J gene: TRBJ2-5; V gene: TRBV7-9; clone size: few; D gene: .; CDR3 DNA: TGTGCCAGCAGCACAACAGGTGACGGGCAGTACTTC; CDR3 protein: CASSTTGDGQYF
J gene: TRBJ1-5; V gene: TRBV28; clone size: .; D gene: TRBD1; CDR3 DNA: TGTGCCAGTAGTTTGAGCGGACAGGGTGCCCAGCATTTT; CDR3 protein: CASSLSGQGAQHF
J gene: TRBJ2-1; V gene: TRBV20-1; clone size: few; D gene: TRBD2; CDR3 DNA: TGCAGTGCTACTTCGGGACTAGCGGGAGTCAATGAGCAGTTCTTC; CDR3 protein: CSATSGLAGVNEQFF
J gene: TRBJ2-1; V gene: TRBV19; clone size: few; D gene: .; CDR3 DNA: TGTGCCAGTAGTATTATCAGCGGTAGGTATGAGCAGTTCTTC; CDR3 protein: CASSIISGRYEQFF
J gene: TRBJ1-2; V gene: TRBV7-2; clone size: few; D gene: .; CDR3 DNA: TGTGCCAGCAGCTTAAATGAACCATACTATGGCTACACCTTC; CDR3 protein: CASSLNEPYYGYTF
J gene: TRBJ1-3; V gene: TRBV14; clone size: .; D gene: .; CDR3 DNA: TGTGCCAGCAGCCATAGAAGGGCTAACTCTGGAAACACCATATATTTT; CDR3 protein: CASSHRRANSGNTIYF
J gene: TRBJ2-2; V gene: TRBV25-1; clone size: few; D gene: .; CDR3 DNA: TGTGCCAGTCAACGGGGTGCCGGGGAGCTGTTTTTT; CDR3 protein: CASQRGAGELFF
J gene: TRBJ2-5; V gene: TRBV19; clone size: .; D gene: .; CDR3 DNA: TGTGCCAGTAGTAACACAGCCCAAGAGACCCAGTACTTC; CDR3 protein: CASSNTAQETQYF
J gene: TRBJ2-5; V gene: TRBV29-1; clone size: .; D gene: .; CDR3 DNA: TGCAGCGTTGAATTATGGGGTCGGCAGCAAGAGACCCAGTACTTC; CDR3 protein: CSVELWGRQQETQYF
J gene: TRBJ1-1; V gene: TRBV18; clone size: .; D gene: .; CDR3 DNA: TGTGCCAGCTCACCCAAGGGGATGGGGACTGAAGCTTTCTTT; CDR3 protein: CASSPKGMGTEAFF
J gene: TRBJ1-2; V gene: TRBV6-5; clone size: .; D gene: .; CDR3 DNA: TGTGCCAGCAGTTACTCGAAGGGTCAGACCACGAACTATGGCTACACCTTC; CDR3 protein: CASSYSKGQTTNYGYTF
J gene: TRBJ1-5; V gene: TRBV7-2; clone size: .; D gene: .; CDR3 DNA: TGTGCCAGCAGCGCGGCGGGGGGTTGGCAGCCCCAGCATTTT; CDR3 protein: CASSAAGGWQPQHF
J gene: TRBJ2-2; V gene: TRBV10-3; clone size: .; D gene: TRBD1; CDR3 DNA: TGTGCCATCAGTGAGGGACAGGGTTCCGGGGAGCTGTTTTTT; CDR3 protein: CAISEGQGSGELFF
J gene: TRBJ1-6; V gene: TRBV3-1; clone size: few; D gene: .; CDR3 DNA: TGTGCCAGCAGCCAAGCGGTTGGGGGAAATTCACCCCTCCACTTT; CDR3 protein: CASSQAVGGNSPLHF
J gene: TRBJ2-7; V gene: TRBV4-2; clone size: .; D gene: .; CDR3 DNA: TGTGCCAGCAGCCATGGAGACGGGTCCTACGAGCAGTACTTC; CDR3 protein: CASSHGDGSYEQYF
J gene: TRBJ2-5; V gene: TRBV25-1; clone size: .; D gene: TRBD2; CDR3 DNA: TGTGCCAGCAGTGAATATTACAGCGGGACCTACCAAGAGACCCAGTACTTC; CDR3 protein: CASSEYYSGTYQETQYF
J gene: TRBJ2-1; V gene: TRBV5-1; clone size: .; D gene: .; CDR3 DNA: TGCGCCAGCAGCTTGGTGCACCCTAATGAGCAGTTCTTC; CDR3 protein: CASSLVHPNEQFF
J gene: TRBJ1-5; V gene: TRBV28; clone size: once; D gene: .; CDR3 DNA: TGTGCCAGCACCAAGGGGATCCTGGCCCAGCATTTT; CDR3 protein: CASTKGILAQHF
J gene: TRBJ2-3; V gene: TRBV25-1; clone size: .; D gene: .; CDR3 DNA: TGTGCCAGCAGTGAATACAGGGACGGCGCAGATACGCAGTATTTT; CDR3 protein: CASSEYRDGADTQYF
J gene: TRBJ2-3; V gene: TRBV3-1; clone size: .; D gene: .; CDR3 DNA: TGTGCCAGCAGCCAAGCCAGACGGGGGGCGTTCCCCACAGATACGCAGTATTTT; CDR3 protein: CASSQARRGAFPTDTQYF
J gene: TRBJ1-6; V gene: TRBV20-1; clone size: few; D gene: TRBD1; CDR3 DNA: TGCAGTGCCCCGATCCGGGACAGTTATAATTCACCCCTCCACTTT; CDR3 protein: CSAPIRDSYNSPLHF
J gene: TRBJ2-3; V gene: TRBV12-3/TRBV12-4; clone size: .; D gene: .; CDR3 DNA: TGTGCCAGCAGGCCTCTAGCGACTAGCACAGATACGCAGTATTTT; CDR3 protein: CASRPLATSTDTQYF
J gene: TRBJ2-5; V gene: TRBV7-2; clone size: few; D gene: .; CDR3 DNA: TGTGCCAGCAGCGTAGTAGGGGGGGCAGAGACCCAGTACTTC; CDR3 protein: CASSVVGGAETQYF